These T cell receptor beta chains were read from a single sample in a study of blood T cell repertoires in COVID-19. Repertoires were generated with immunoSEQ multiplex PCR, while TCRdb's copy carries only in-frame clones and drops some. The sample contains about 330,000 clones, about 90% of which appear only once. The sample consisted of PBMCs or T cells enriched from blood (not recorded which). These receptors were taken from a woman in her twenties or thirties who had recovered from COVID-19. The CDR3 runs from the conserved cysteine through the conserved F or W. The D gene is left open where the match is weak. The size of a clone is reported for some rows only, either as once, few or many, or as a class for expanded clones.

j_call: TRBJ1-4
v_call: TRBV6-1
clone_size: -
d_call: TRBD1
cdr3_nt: TGTGCCAGCAGTGAAACCACAGGGGGGGTTGAAAAACTGTTTTTT
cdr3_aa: CASSETTGGVEKLFF

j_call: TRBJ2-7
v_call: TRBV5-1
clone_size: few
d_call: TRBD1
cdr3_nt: TGCGCCAGCAGCCTCGACAGGGTCCCCTACGAGCAGTACTTC
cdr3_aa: CASSLDRVPYEQYF

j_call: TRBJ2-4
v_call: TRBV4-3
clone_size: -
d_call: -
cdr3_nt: TGCGCCAGCAGCCAAGACCTGTATAGGGACTCCGTAGCCAAAAACATTCAGTACTTC
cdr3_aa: CASSQDLYRDSVAKNIQYF

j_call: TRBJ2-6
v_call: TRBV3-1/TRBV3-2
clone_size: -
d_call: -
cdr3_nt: TGTGCCAGCAGCCAAGATGTAGGCAGGGCGGGAGGGGCCAACGTCCTGACTTTC
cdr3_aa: CASSQDVGRAGGANVLTF

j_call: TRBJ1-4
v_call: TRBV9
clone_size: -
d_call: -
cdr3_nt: TGTGCCAGCAGCGCCACCCCGGGGGTCAATGAAAAACTGTTTTTT
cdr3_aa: CASSATPGVNEKLFF

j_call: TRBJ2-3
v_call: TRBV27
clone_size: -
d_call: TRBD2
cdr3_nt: TGTGCCAGCAGTTTACATTGGACTAGCGGGGGAGGAGATACGCAGTATTTT
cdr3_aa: CASSLHWTSGGGDTQYF

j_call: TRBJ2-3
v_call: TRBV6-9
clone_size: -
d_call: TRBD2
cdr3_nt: TGTGCCAGCAGACTACCGGGACTAGCGGGCTCAGCAGATACGCAGTATTTT
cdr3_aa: CASRLPGLAGSADTQYF

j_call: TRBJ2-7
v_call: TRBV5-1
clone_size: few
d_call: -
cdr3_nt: TGCGCCAGCAGCTTCCAGGGTAGTTACGAGCAGTACTTC
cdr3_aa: CASSFQGSYEQYF

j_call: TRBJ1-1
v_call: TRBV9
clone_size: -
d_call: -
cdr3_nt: TGTGCCAGCAGCCTGGAGGGCGAGGGAACTGAAGCTTTCTTT
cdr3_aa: CASSLEGEGTEAFF

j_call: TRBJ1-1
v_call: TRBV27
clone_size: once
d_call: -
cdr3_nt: TGTGCCAGCAGTTTAGTGGCGAGGGCTGGGACTCTGGGAGCTTTCTTT
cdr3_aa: CASSLVARAGTLGAFF

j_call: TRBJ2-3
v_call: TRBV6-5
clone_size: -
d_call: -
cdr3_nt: TGTGCCAGCACCTCAGAAGCGGGCACAGATACGCAGTATTTT
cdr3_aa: CASTSEAGTDTQYF

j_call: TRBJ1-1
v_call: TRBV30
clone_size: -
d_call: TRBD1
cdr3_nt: TGTGCCTGGAGGATCCAGGGGGTCCCAATGAACACTGAAGCTTTCTTT
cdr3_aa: CAWRIQGVPMNTEAFF

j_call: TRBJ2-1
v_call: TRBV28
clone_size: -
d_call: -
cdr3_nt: TGTGCCAGCAAGACGACAGGGAGGCCCCACAATGAGCAGTTCTTC
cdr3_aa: CASKTTGRPHNEQFF

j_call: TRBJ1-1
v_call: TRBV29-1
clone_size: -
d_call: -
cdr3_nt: TGCAGCGTGGAAGCACGGAGCATGAACACTGAAGCTTTCTTT
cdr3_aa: CSVEARSMNTEAFF

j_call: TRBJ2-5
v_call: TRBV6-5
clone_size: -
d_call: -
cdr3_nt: TGTGCCAGCAGCCTCAGGGGTGGAGAGACCCAGTACTTC
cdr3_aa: CASSLRGGETQYF

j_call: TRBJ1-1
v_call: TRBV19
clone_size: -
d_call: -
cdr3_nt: TGTGCCAGTAGTACGTCGGGAATTATGACTGAAGCTTTCTTT
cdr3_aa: CASSTSGIMTEAFF

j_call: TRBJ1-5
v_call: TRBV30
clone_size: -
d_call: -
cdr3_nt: TGTGCCTGGAGTACGAGGGAGGATCAGCCCCAGCATTTT
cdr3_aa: CAWSTREDQPQHF

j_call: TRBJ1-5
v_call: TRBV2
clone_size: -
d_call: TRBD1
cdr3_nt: TGTGCCAGCAGTCCTCGGACAGGGAGCCTTGCTCAGCCCCAGCATTTT
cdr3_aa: CASSPRTGSLAQPQHF

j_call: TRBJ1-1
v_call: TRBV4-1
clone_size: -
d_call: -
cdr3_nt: TGCGCCAGCAGCCAAGATGGACAGCCCAGGAACACTGAAGCTTTCTTT
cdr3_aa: CASSQDGQPRNTEAFF

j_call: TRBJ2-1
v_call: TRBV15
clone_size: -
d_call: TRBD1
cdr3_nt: TGTGCCACCAGCAGAGGAGGTATGGAGACAGGGCACTCCTACAATGAGCAGTTCTTC
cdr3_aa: CATSRGGMETGHSYNEQFF

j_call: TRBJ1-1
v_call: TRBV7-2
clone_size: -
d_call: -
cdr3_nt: TGTGCCAGCAGCTTAGTTACGGGACACCCTGAAGCTTTCTTT
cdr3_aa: CASSLVTGHPEAFF

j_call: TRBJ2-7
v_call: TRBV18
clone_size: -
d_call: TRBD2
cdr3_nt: TGTGCCAGCTCGACTAGCGGGGAGGACGAGCAGTACTTC
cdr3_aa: CASSTSGEDEQYF

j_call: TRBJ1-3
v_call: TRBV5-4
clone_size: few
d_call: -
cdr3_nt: TGTGCCAGCAGCTTGCGCGGGACTTCTGGAAACACCATATATTTT
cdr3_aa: CASSLRGTSGNTIYF

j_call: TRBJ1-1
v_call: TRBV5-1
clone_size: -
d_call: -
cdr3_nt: TGCGCCAGCAGCAAGAGAGCGACAGCCACATTTATGAACACTGAAGCTTTCTTT
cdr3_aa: CASSKRATATFMNTEAFF

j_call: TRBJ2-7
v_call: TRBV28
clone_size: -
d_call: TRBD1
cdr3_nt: TGTGCCACCGGGACAGGGGGTACCTACGAGCAGTACTTC
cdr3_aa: CATGTGGTYEQYF

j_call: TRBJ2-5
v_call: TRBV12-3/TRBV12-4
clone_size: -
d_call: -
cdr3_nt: TGTGCCAGCAGTTCTCCGGGGATAAGGACCCAGTACTTC
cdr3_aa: CASSSPGIRTQYF

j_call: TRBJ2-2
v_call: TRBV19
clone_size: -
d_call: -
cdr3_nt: TGTGCCAGTAGTCGCCTGTCGGGGGGCGACACCGGGGAGCTGTTTTTT
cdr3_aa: CASSRLSGGDTGELFF

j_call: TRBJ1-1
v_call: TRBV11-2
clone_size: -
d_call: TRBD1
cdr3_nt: TGTGCCAGCAGCTTCCGGACAGGGCACACTGAAGCTTTCTTT
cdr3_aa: CASSFRTGHTEAFF

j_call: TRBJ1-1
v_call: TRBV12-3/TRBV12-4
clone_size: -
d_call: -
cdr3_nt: TGTGCCAGCAGTTTTTCGGGGAGCGCTGAAGCTTTCTTT
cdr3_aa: CASSFSGSAEAFF

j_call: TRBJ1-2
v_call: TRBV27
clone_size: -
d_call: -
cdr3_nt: TGTGCCAGCAGTTTGGCCTTAAACTATGGCTACACCTTC
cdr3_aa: CASSLALNYGYTF

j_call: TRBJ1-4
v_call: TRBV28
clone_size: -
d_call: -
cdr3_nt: TGTGCCAGCACCACCTCCTACACAGCAACTAATGAAAAACTGTTTTTT
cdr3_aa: CASTTSYTATNEKLFF

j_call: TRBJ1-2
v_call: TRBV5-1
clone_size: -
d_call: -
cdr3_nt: TGCGCCAGCAGCTTTGACAGTAACTATGGCTACACCTTC
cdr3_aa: CASSFDSNYGYTF

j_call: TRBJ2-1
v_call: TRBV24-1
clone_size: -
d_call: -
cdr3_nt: TGTGCCACCAGTGCGGCCTCACCAGGTGGTGAGCAGTTCTTC
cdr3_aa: CATSAASPGGEQFF

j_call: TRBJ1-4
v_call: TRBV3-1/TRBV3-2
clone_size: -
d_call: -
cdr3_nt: TGTGCCAGCAGCCAACAAGGGGCAGGGAATGAAAAACTGTTTTTT
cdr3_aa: CASSQQGAGNEKLFF

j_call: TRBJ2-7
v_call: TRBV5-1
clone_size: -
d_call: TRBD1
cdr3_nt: TGCGCCAGCAGCTTGTATGCAGGGGGTACCTACGAGCAGTACTTC
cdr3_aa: CASSLYAGGTYEQYF

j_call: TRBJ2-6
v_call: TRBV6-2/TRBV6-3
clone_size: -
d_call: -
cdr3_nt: TGTGCCAGCAGTTACCAGGTCCGCTCTGGGGCCAACGTCCTGACTTTC
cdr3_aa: CASSYQVRSGANVLTF

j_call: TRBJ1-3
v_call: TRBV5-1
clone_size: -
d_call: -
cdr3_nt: TGCGCCAGCAGCTCACAAAGCTCTGGAAACACCATATATTTT
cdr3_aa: CASSSQSSGNTIYF

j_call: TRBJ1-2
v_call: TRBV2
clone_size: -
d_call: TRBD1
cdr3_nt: TGTGCCAGCAGGGGGGACAGTCTGAAGGGTGGCTACACCTTC
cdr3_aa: CASRGDSLKGGYTF

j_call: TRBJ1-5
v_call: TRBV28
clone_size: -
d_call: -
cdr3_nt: TGTGCCAGCAGTGACAGGATCAATCAGCCCCAGCATTTT
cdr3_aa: CASSDRINQPQHF